A selection of T cell receptor beta chains follows, all from one sample in a study of blood T cell repertoires in COVID-19. Generated by immunoSEQ multiplex PCR, the TCRdb table keeps only in-frame clones and is missing some. This sample has 250,000 to 300,000 clones, with just over 85% found just once. Sequencing was performed on PBMCs or T cells enriched from blood (not recorded which). The receptors derive from a man between 18 and 35 years old who had recovered from COVID-19. The CDR3 runs from the conserved cysteine through the conserved F or W. D genes are given only for firm matches.

v_gene	d_gene	j_gene	CDR3aa
TRBV4-2	TRBD2	TRBJ2-2	CASSQDRLAGGYTGELFF
TRBV11-3	-	TRBJ2-2	CASSLSRANTGELFF
TRBV5-8	-	TRBJ2-3	CASSLGSLVVRDTQYF
TRBV5-4	-	TRBJ2-2	CASRLEPGAGTGELFF
TRBV11-3	-	TRBJ1-1	CASSLGPNTEAFF
TRBV13	TRBD2	TRBJ2-3	CATSGGYADTQYF
TRBV7-9	TRBD2	TRBJ2-1	CASSLDGGWLAGTYNEQFF
TRBV28	-	TRBJ1-1	CASSLPGTSNTEAFF
TRBV10-3	-	TRBJ1-2	CAISSTANYGYTF
TRBV5-1	-	TRBJ2-1	CASSYGGYNEQFF
TRBV19	-	TRBJ1-1	CASSILKPPNEAFF
TRBV7-9	-	TRBJ1-2	CASSLAVVLGGGYTF
TRBV3-1/TRBV3-2	-	TRBJ1-1	CASSQGGHRVGGTEAFF
TRBV18	TRBD1	TRBJ1-2	CASSRLDRGYYGYTF
TRBV6-6	TRBD1	TRBJ2-3	CATQPGQGATDTQYF
TRBV19	-	TRBJ2-3	CASSIVLTDTQYF
TRBV11-3	-	TRBJ2-2	CASSFGSGAPNTGELFF
TRBV7-9	-	TRBJ2-3	CASSLQGRSTDTQYF
TRBV19	TRBD1	TRBJ1-4	CASTLTGTGGKKLFF
TRBV30	TRBD1	TRBJ1-2	CAWSVGWGQGKNGYTF
TRBV28	-	TRBJ1-2	CASSSGNNYGYTF
TRBV15	-	TRBJ2-7	CATSASTRLGEQYF
TRBV4-1	-	TRBJ1-5	CASSQSFQNQPQHF
TRBV5-1	TRBD1	TRBJ1-4	CASSSLDGTGHEKLFF
TRBV9	TRBD1	TRBJ1-2	CASSGGQEDYGYTF
TRBV11-3	TRBD1	TRBJ1-4	CASRSTGANEKLFF
TRBV24-1	TRBD2	TRBJ2-1	CATSDFLTSGRAPSYNEQFF